This T cell receptor beta chain was captured in a study of T-cell reconstitution after alpha-beta-depleted transplantation in children. The V and J ends lost 2 bases and 6 bases respectively, with 11 bases between them. The length of the CDR3 is 13 residues. Germline loops: CDR1 MDHEN, CDR2 SYDVKM. Unique molecular identifiers tagged the TCRbeta library. TCRdb reprocessed the PCR reads with MiXCR, giving one entry per CDR3 protein. The data contain hundreds of thousands of distinct CDR3 sequences, around 13% of them seen just once; the ten biggest clones take up roughly 0.77%. Sequenced material: PBMCs, taken before TCRalphabeta/CD19-depleted stem cell transplant. The receptor was isolated from a girl aged 2-10 years with congenital amegakaryocytic thrombocytopenia, due to receive a stem cell transplant. The V gene is TRBV28, the J gene TRBJ2-7; either TRBD1 or TRBD2 may fit D (5 bases each). CDR3 coding DNA: TGTGCCAGCAGTTTACCGGGGCTTGGCGAGCAGTACTTC. Residues: CASSLPGLGEQYF.